The 6 T cell receptor beta chains reported below all come from one sample, sequenced in a study of T-cell reconstitution after alpha-beta-depleted transplantation in children. A library of TCRbeta sequences, prepared with unique molecular identifiers, was generated. MiXCR, applied by TCRdb to the PCR reads, yields one record per CDR3 protein. Among about 640,000 distinct CDR3 sequences listed, 10% to 15% were seen once. Sequences were derived from PBMCs, mostly from graft donor cells, sampled 360 days after TCRalphabeta/CD19-depleted stem cell transplant. The receptors here all came from a male patient aged 5 to 17 who had a stem cell transplant for acute myeloid leukemia, so the T cells may come from the graft donor.

This clonotype showed up many times. J is TRBJ2-3 and V is TRBV6-1; 7 nucleotides match TRBD1. This CDR3 is 14 amino acids long. CDR1 and CDR2 from the germline V gene are MNHNS and SASEGT. After removal of 5 bases from V and 6 bases from J, the junction contained 8 bases not matched to a gene. The CDR3 bases are TGTGCCAGCAGTCAAGGGGGCGCCGGGGATACGCAGTATTTT. Translated, it gives CASSQGGAGDTQYF.

This clonotype was seen a few times. The DNA of the CDR3 is TGTGCCAGCAGCTTAGTTCCGGGAGGCACCTACTCCTACAATGAGCAGTTCTTC. It is translated as CASSLVPGGTYSYNEQFF. This sequence joins TRBV11-2 and TRBJ2-1, with 7 nucleotides matching TRBD2. Trimming at V came to 1 base and at J to 0 bases, leaving 9 bases not matched to a gene. The CDR3 spans 18 residues. The germline V gene encodes CDR1 SGHAT and CDR2 FQNNGV.

This clonotype came up many times. The chain recombines TRBV20-1 with TRBJ2-7; TRBD1 agrees at 9 bases. In germline, CDR1 is DFQATT, CDR2 SNEGSKA (reference sequence). The CDR3 totals 13 residues. The J segment lost 3 bases and the V segment lost 6 bases, leaving 6 bases of the junction unmatched. The CDR3 DNA is TGCAGTGCGACTGGGACAGGGATCTACGAGCAGTACTTC. Protein sequence: CSATGTGIYEQYF.

In this sample, this clonotype turned up a few times. The V call is TRBV20-1, the J call TRBJ2-1, with D perhaps TRBD1 (6 bases). The V gene lost 5 bases and the J gene lost 6 bases, with 14 bases spanning the gap. CDR3 length equals 13 residues. Germline lookup yields CDR1 DFQATT and CDR2 SNEGSKA (reference sequence). The CDR3 bases are TGCAGTGCTGACGGACAGCTCGCCAATGAGCAGTTCTTC. This translates into CSADGQLANEQFF.

This clonotype was seen a few times. CDR3 nucleotides: TGTGCCAGCAATACAGGGGTCATTCAGCCCCAGCATTTT. It is translated as CASNTGVIQPQHF. The chain carries TRBV28 and TRBJ1-5; 7 bases fit TRBD1. The V and J ends lost 7 bases and 6 bases, in that order; junction bases with no gene match: 6. This CDR3 has 13 amino acids. CDR1 is MDHEN and CDR2 is SYDVKM in the germline V gene.

This clonotype has ten or more counts. The rearrangement uses TRBV3-1 and TRBJ2-3; 11 bases are shared with TRBD2. Germline CDR1 reads LGHDT; CDR2 reads YNNKEL (reference sequence). The CDR3 extends over 16 amino acids. J gave up 2 bases and V 2 bases, and 3 bases lay outside the gene matches. In DNA form, the CDR3 reads TGTGCCAGCAGCCAACCTAGCGGGGGGATCACAGATACGCAGTATTTT. Amino acid sequence: CASSQPSGGITDTQYF.